The 26 T cell receptor beta chains listed next were all sequenced from one sample in a study of regulatory T cells in long-lasting Graves disease. Sample time point: persistent/refractory GD, antithyroid drugs over 5 years with positive TRAb. PBMCs were the source of the RNA used for TCR sequencing. Arm-PCR with iRepertoire HTBI primers amplified the CDR3 regions for these TCR beta libraries. Via MiXCR, TCRdb re-called the multiplex PCR reads, giving one row per CDR3 protein. The table lists hundreds of thousands of distinct CDR3 sequences, about 20% of them singletons. The sequences come from peripheral blood mononuclear cells (PBMCs), collected when the disease was refractory, from a patient treated with antithyroid drugs. These TCRs come from a female donor with Graves disease.

The chain links TRBV19 to TRBJ1-5; TRBD1 matches 9 bases. The CDR3 runs to 15 residues. The V segment lost 10 bases and the J segment 10 bases; nucleotides outside the gene matches: 17. Germline V gene sequence: CDR1 LNHDA, CDR2 SQIVND (reference sequence). The DNA for the CDR3 is TGTGCCACCACGGTTGGACAGGGGATCGGTAGCCCCCAGCATTTT. Its protein product is CATTVGQGIGSPQHF. The complete variable domain, with remaining parts taken from reference TRBV19 and TRBJ1-5, reads DGGITQSPKYLFRKEGQNVTLSCEQNLNHDAMYWYRQDPGQGLRLIYYSQIVNDFQKGDIAEGYSVSREKKESFPLTVTSAQKNPTAFYLCATTVGQGIGSPQHFGDGTRLSIL.

V usage is TRBV10-3 and J usage is TRBJ1-4; perhaps TRBD1 as D (5 bases). Germline CDR1 and CDR2: ENHRY and SYGVKD. With 6 bases removed from V and 3 bases from J, the gap between germline ends came to 23 bases. The CDR3 consists of 18 residues. CDR3 in amino acids: CAISAEGTRSAANEKLFF. CDR3 nucleotide sequence: TGTGCCATCAGCGCGGAGGGGACCAGGAGCGCGGCTAATGAAAAACTGTTTTTT.

This clonotype was found many times. The chain uses TRBV28 and TRBJ2-5, with unresolved D. This CDR3 has 15 amino acids. V was clipped by 8 bases and J by 5 bases, with 21 bases between them. In germline, CDR1 is MDHEN, CDR2 SYDVKM. CDR3 sequence (DNA): TGTGCCAGCGCCTTGACCGGAGAAAAGTCGGAGACCCAGTACTTC. This codes for CASALTGEKSETQYF.

Many counts were recorded for this clonotype. V gene TRBV11-3 combines with J gene TRBJ2-5; possible D gene TRBD2, 5 bases. V lost 1 base and J lost 1, with 10 bases in between. Germline V gives CDR1 SGHNT, CDR2 YENEEA. The CDR3 totals 15 residues. The CDR3 bases are TGTGCCAGCAGCTTAGCGGCTAGCCGCCAAGAGACCCAGTACTTC. Translated, it gives CASSLAASRQETQYF.

This clonotype was recorded at least ten times. The genes are TRBV12-3 or TRBV12-4 and TRBJ2-1; a possible D gene is TRBD2 (6 bases). V lost 5 bases and J lost 6, with 11 bases in between. This CDR3 has 13 residues. The CDR3 loop reads CASSRDGGNEQFF. The CDR3 region has the DNA TGTGCCAGCAGTCGTGACGGGGGCAATGAGCAGTTCTTC.

There are many counts of this clonotype. The J gene is TRBJ1-2, the V gene TRBV27, with 8 bases fitting TRBD1. After removal of 4 bases from V and 9 bases from J, the junction contained 19 bases not matched to a gene. The CDR3 runs 17 residues. Germline values: CDR1 MNHEY, CDR2 SMNVEV (reference sequence). This chain's CDR3 is CASSSRSHRGARRSYTF. In DNA, the CDR3 is TGTGCCAGCAGTTCCAGGTCCCACAGGGGGGCCAGGAGGAGCTACACCTTC.

The chain is built from TRBV12-3 or TRBV12-4 and TRBJ2-7, with D possibly matching TRBD2 (5 bases). V lost 1 base to trimming and J lost 5 bases, with 18 bases between them. CDR3 length equals 16 residues. CDR3 nucleotides: TGTGCCAGCAGTTTAGGTTGGGCGGGCCGAGCCCACGAGCAGTACTTC. Encoded protein: CASSLGWAGRAHEQYF.

This clonotype appeared many times. The CDR3 protein is CASSQEGGDPTQYF. The CDR3 coding sequence is TGTGCCAGCAGCCAAGAAGGAGGGGACCCTACGCAGTACTTC. V gene TRBV3-1 combines with J gene TRBJ2-7, with D possibly being TRBD2 (6 bases). This CDR3 has 14 amino acids. V was pared by 0 bases and J by 9 bases, with 15 bases between. Germline V gives CDR1 LGHDT, CDR2 YNNKEL (reference sequence).

This clonotype was picked up a small number of times. The chain uses TRBV7-9 and TRBJ1-4; D is perhaps TRBD1 (5 bases). The V gene lost 5 bases and the J gene lost 0 bases, with 10 bases spanning the gap. CDR1 is SEHNR and CDR2 is FQNEAQ in the germline V gene (reference sequence). The CDR3 has 15 residues. CDR3 in DNA: TGTGCCAGCAGCCTGACAGATGCAACTAATGAAAAACTGTTTTTT. The encoded protein is CASSLTDATNEKLFF.

This chain links TRBV15 with TRBJ2-1; D may be TRBD1 (5 bases). The germline V gene encodes CDR1 LNHNV and CDR2 YYDKDF (reference sequence). V shed 2 bases and J shed 15 bases, with 17 bases lying between them. The CDR3 is made up of 13 amino acids. CDR3 coding DNA: TGTGCCACCAGCAGAAGACAGTCAGATTGGCTGTTCTTC. This sequence encodes CATSRRQSDWLFF.

V usage is TRBV19 and J usage is TRBJ2-1, with 14 bases matching TRBD2. This CDR3 has 18 amino acids. CDR1 is LNHDA, CDR2 SQIVND, per germline (reference sequence). V shed 6 bases and J 4 bases; nucleotides not matched to a gene: 11. In DNA, the CDR3 is TGTGCCAGTAGCCTTAGACGAGGGACTAGCGGGAGTTACAATGAGCAGTTCTTC. Its translation is CASSLRRGTSGSYNEQFF.

The J gene is TRBJ2-4, the V gene TRBV6-2 or TRBV6-3; TRBD1 matches 9 bases. CDR3 size: 15 residues. Germline V gene lookup returns CDR1 MNHEY and CDR2 SVGEGT. J gave up 1 base and V 7 bases, and 5 bases lay outside the gene matches. The DNA for the CDR3 is TGTGCCAGCACCGCGACAGGGGGTGCCAAAAACATTCAGTACTTC. This sequence encodes CASTATGGAKNIQYF.

This clonotype was found many times. The rearrangement uses TRBV19 and TRBJ1-2; TRBD1 matches 9 bases. Per germline, CDR1 LNHDA and CDR2 SQIVND (reference sequence). The CDR3 extends over 16 amino acids. V was clipped by 8 bases and J by 7 bases; unmatched bases: 17. The CDR3 bases are TGTGCCAGTCGGACAGGGGCTATAGGGTTTCTGAGTGGCTACACCTTC. Its translation: CASRTGAIGFLSGYTF.

This clonotype was seen a few times. Written as DNA, the CDR3 is TGTGCCAGTAGTATCGACCACCAGTACACTGAAGCTTTCTTT. Translating gives CASSIDHQYTEAFF. The chain employs TRBV19 and TRBJ1-1, with D uncertain. The CDR3 consists of 14 residues. Between the trimmed V and J ends, which lost 3 bases and 3 bases, there was a span of 11 bases. Germline assignment: CDR1 LNHDA and CDR2 SQIVND (reference sequence).

The V and J genes are TRBV2 and TRBJ2-3; no firm D call. CDR1 is SNHLY and CDR2 is FYNNEI in the germline V gene. The V gene lost 4 bases and the J gene lost 1 base, with 6 bases spanning the gap. This CDR3 spans 13 amino acids. The CDR3 DNA follows: TGTGCCAGCAGTGTTGACGGCACAGATACGCAGTATTTT. Its translation is CASSVDGTDTQYF.

This clonotype was observed a few times. V is TRBV5-1 and J is TRBJ2-2, with a weak D call TRBD2 (6 bases). The germline V gene encodes CDR1 SGHRS and CDR2 YFSETQ. V gave up 2 bases and J gave up 0 bases, with 26 bases separating them. The CDR3 runs to 21 residues. The CDR3 sequence is CASSFYGSGGGAPTNTGELFF. The CDR3 DNA sequence: TGCGCCAGCAGCTTTTATGGCAGCGGCGGAGGGGCTCCCACGAACACCGGGGAGCTGTTTTTT.

This clonotype was seen ten or more times. The gene calls are TRBV2 and TRBJ1-5; D is possibly TRBD1 (6 bases). The CDR3 spans 15 residues. Germline CDR1 is SNHLY and CDR2 is FYNNEI. Trimming pared 10 bases from V and 0 bases from J, leaving 16 bases between. The CDR3, as DNA: TGTGCCACCGCAGGGGTTGGGGGTAGCAATCAGCCCCAGCATTTT. Translation gives CATAGVGGSNQPQHF.

Points on this clonotype: One end of the junction fails to match germline, which may point to a read error. This chain's CDR3 is CTSSPGPSIETQYF. DNA for the CDR3: TGTACCAGCAGCCCAGGGCCTAGTATCGAGACCCAGTACTTC. The chain is built from TRBV11-3 and TRBJ2-5, with D perhaps matching TRBD1 (5 bases). CDR3 length: 14 amino acids. From germline, CDR1 is SGHNT and CDR2 YENEEA. The whole variable domain, filled in from reference TRBV11-3 and TRBJ2-5, reads EAGVVQSPRYKIIEKKQPVAFWCNPISGHNTLYWYLQNLGQGPELLIRYENEEAVDDSQLPKDRFSAERLKGVDSTLKIQPAELGDSAVYLCTSSPGPSIETQYFGPGTRLLVL.

This clonotype has at least ten counts. The gene calls are TRBV11-3 and TRBJ1-2; tentatively, D is TRBD1 (5 bases). The CDR3 is 13 residues long. The germline V gene encodes CDR1 SGHNT and CDR2 YENEEA. V was clipped by 5 bases and J by 8 bases, with 15 bases between them. CDR3 amino acids: CASSPRGSGGYTF. The CDR3 bases are TGTGCCAGCAGCCCCCGGGGGTCGGGGGGCTACACCTTC.

This clonotype was observed a handful of times. In DNA, the CDR3 is TGTGCCAGCTCACCTGGGACAGGACTAGCGGGAGTTACCTACGAGCAGTACTTC. Translating gives CASSPGTGLAGVTYEQYF. The V and J genes are TRBV18 and TRBJ2-7, with TRBD2 matching over 13 bases. The CDR3 has 18 residues. J lost 2 bases, V lost 3 bases, and 10 bases had no gene match. The germline V gene encodes CDR1 KGHSH and CDR2 LQKENI.

This clonotype was detected only a few times. The gene calls are TRBV11-2 and TRBJ1-1, with D uncertain. The CDR3 consists of 14 residues. CDR1 is SGHAT, CDR2 FQNNGV, per germline. The V gene lost 1 base and the J gene lost 4 bases, with 10 bases spanning the gap. CDR3 nucleotides: TGTGCCAGCAGCTTAGTTGAGGCGTTCACTGAAGCTTTCTTT. As protein: CASSLVEAFTEAFF.

This clonotype was picked up a small number of times. The gene calls are TRBV7-2 and TRBJ1-6, with D unresolved. The CDR3 consists of 15 residues. Trimming removed 6 bases from V and 10 bases from J, with 19 bases in between. Per the germline V gene, CDR1 is SGHTA and CDR2 is FQGNSA. CDR3 residues: CASSSGAFDGSPLHF. The CDR3, as DNA: TGTGCCAGCAGTTCGGGAGCGTTTGATGGGTCACCCCTCCACTTT.

The J gene is TRBJ1-2, the V gene TRBV5-1; 10 bases are shared with TRBD1. V shed 3 bases and J 4 bases; nucleotides not matched to a gene: 9. The germline V gene encodes CDR1 SGHRS and CDR2 YFSETQ. The CDR3 consists of 16 residues. The CDR3 here is CASSSWTGGGIYGYTF. The DNA for the CDR3 is TGCGCCAGCAGCTCCTGGACAGGGGGAGGGATCTATGGCTACACCTTC.

This clonotype was seen many times. The genes are TRBV15 and TRBJ2-5, with a possible D match to TRBD2 (6 bases). The length of the CDR3 is 15 residues. Germline V gene data show CDR1 as LNHNV and CDR2 as YYDKDF (reference sequence). V was trimmed by 2 bases and J by 4 bases, leaving 14 bases between them. This chain's CDR3 is CATSRRTGVGETQYF. CDR3 in DNA: TGTGCCACCAGCAGACGGACGGGAGTGGGAGAGACCCAGTACTTC.

For this clonotype: Just one base apart from a much larger clone, this may be a read error. The chain joins TRBV11-2 to TRBJ1-1; D might be TRBD1 (5 bases). The CDR3 covers 15 residues. CDR1 is SGHAT and CDR2 is FQNNGV in the germline V gene. Written as DNA, the CDR3 is TGTGTCAGCAGCTTAGCTCAGGGACGGCGGACTGAAGCTTTCTTT. The encoded protein is CVSSLAQGRRTEAFF.

This clonotype came up many times. The chain has TRBV28 and TRBJ1-1, with 9 positions matching TRBD1. The V gene's germline CDR1 is MDHEN and CDR2 SYDVKM. This CDR3 has 15 residues. V lost 8 bases to trimming and J lost 4 bases; unmatched junction nucleotides: 11. CDR3 region: CASVRDRVLSTEAFF. CDR3 bases: TGTGCCAGCGTGCGGGACAGGGTTTTGAGCACTGAAGCTTTCTTT.